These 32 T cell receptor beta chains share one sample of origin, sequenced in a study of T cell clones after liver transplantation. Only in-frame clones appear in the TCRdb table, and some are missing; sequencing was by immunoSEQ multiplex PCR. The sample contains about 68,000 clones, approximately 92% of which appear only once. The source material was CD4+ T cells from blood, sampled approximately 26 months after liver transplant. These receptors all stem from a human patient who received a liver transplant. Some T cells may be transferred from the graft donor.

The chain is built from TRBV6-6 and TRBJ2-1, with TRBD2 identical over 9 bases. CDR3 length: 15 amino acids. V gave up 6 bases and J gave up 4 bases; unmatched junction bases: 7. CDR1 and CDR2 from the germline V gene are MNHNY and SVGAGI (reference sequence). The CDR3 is CASRLTSGPYNEQFF. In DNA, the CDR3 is TGTGCCAGCAGGCTTACTAGCGGGCCTTACAATGAGCAGTTCTTC.

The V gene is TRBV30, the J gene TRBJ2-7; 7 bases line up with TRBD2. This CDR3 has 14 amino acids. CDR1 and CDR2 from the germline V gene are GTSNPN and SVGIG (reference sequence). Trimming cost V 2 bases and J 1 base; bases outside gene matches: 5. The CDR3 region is CAWSSGTVSYEQYF. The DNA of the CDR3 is TGTGCCTGGAGTAGCGGGACTGTATCCTACGAGCAGTACTTC.

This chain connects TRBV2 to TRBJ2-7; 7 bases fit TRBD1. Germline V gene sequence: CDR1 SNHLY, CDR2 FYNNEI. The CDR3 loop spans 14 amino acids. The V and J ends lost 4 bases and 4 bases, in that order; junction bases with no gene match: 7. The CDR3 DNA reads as TGTGCCAGCAGTGCCGGGACAGATATTTACGAGCAGTACTTC. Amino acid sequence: CASSAGTDIYEQYF.

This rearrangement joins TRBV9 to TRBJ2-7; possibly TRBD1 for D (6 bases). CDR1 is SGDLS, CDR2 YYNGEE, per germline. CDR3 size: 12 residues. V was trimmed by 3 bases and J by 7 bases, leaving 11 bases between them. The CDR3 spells CASSAQGLEQYF. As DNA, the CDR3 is TGTGCCAGCAGCGCACAGGGTCTTGAGCAGTACTTC.

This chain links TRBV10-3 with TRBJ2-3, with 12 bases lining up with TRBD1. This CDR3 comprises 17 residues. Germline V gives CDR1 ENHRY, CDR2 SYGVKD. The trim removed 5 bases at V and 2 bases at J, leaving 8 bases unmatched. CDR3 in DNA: TGTGCCATCAGTCCGAGGGGACAGGGGGCGATCACAGATACGCAGTATTTT. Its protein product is CAISPRGQGAITDTQYF.

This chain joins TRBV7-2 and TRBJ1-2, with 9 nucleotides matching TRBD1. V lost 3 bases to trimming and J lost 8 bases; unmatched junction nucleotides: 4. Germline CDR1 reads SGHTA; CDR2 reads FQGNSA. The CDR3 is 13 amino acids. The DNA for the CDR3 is TGTGCCAGCAGCTTCGGACAGGGGTTGGGCTACACCTTC. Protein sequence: CASSFGQGLGYTF.

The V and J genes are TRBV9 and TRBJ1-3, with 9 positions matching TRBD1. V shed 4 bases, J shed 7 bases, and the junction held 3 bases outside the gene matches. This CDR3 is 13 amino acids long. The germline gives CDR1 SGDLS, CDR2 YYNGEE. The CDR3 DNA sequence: TGTGCCAGCAGCCGGACAGGGGTTAACACCATATATTTT. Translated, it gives CASSRTGVNTIYF. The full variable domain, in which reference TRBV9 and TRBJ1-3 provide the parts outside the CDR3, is DSGVTQTPKHLITATGQRVTLRCSPRSGDLSVYWYQQSLDQGLQFLIQYYNGEERAKGNILERFSAQQFPDLHSELNLSSLELGDSALYFCASSRTGVNTIYFGEGSWLTVV.

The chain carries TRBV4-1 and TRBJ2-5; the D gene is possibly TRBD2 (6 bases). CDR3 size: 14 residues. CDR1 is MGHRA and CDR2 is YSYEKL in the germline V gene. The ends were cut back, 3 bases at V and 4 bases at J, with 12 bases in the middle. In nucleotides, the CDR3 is TGCGCCAGCAGCCATGGGGGAGCGGGAGAGACCCAGTACTTC. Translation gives CASSHGGAGETQYF.

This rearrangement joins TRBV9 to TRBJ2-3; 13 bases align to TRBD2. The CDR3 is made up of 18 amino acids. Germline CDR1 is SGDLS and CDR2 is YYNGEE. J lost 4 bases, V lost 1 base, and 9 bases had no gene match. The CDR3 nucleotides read TGTGCCAGCAGCGTATCTGGACTAGCGGGAGTTTCGGCAGATACGCAGTATTTT. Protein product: CASSVSGLAGVSADTQYF.

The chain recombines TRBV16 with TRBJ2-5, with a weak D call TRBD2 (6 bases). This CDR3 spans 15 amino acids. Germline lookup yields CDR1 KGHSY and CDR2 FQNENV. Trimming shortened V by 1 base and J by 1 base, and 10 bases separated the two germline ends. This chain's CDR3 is CASSQFPAGQETQYF. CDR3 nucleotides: TGTGCCAGCAGCCAATTTCCAGCGGGCCAAGAGACCCAGTACTTC. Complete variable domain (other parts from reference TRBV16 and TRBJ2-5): GEEVAQTPKHLVRGEGQKAKLYCAPIKGHSYVFWYQQVLKNEFKFLISFQNENVFDETGMPKERFSAKCLPNSPCSLEIQATKLEDSAVYFCASSQFPAGQETQYFGPGTRLLVL.

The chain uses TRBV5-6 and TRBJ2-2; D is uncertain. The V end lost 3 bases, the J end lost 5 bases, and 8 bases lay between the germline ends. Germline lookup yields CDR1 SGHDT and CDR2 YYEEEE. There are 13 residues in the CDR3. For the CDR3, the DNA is TGTGCCAGCAGCTGGTCGAGGACCGGGGAGCTGTTTTTT. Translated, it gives CASSWSRTGELFF.

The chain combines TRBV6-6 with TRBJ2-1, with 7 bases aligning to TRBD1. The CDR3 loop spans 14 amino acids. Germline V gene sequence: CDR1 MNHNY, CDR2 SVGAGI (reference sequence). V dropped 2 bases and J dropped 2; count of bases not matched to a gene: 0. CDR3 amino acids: CASSYRGPYNEQFF. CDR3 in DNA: TGTGCCAGCAGTTACAGGGGGCCCTACAATGAGCAGTTCTTC.

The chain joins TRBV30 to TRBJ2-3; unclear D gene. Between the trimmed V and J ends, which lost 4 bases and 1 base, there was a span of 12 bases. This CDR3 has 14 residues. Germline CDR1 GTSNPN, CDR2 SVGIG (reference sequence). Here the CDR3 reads CAWNGGVGTDTQYF. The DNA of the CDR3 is TGTGCCTGGAATGGCGGAGTTGGCACAGATACGCAGTATTTT.

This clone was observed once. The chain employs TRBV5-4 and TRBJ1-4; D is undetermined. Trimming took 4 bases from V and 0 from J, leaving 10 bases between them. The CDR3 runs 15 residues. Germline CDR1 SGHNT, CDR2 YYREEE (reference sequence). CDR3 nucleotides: TGTGCCAGCAGCCCGGAGGGTGCAACTAATGAAAAACTGTTTTTT. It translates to CASSPEGATNEKLFF.

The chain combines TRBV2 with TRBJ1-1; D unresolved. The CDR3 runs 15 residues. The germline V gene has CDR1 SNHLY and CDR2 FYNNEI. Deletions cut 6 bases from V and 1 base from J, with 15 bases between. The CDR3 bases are TGTGCCAGCAGGCCAAGGACCCTTACGAACACTGAAGCTTTCTTT. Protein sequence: CASRPRTLTNTEAFF.

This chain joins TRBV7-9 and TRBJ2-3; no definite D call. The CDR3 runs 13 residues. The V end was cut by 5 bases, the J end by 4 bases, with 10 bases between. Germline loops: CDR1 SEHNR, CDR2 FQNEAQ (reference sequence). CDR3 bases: TGTGCCAGCAGCACCGTGCAGGCAGATACGCAGTATTTT. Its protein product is CASSTVQADTQYF.

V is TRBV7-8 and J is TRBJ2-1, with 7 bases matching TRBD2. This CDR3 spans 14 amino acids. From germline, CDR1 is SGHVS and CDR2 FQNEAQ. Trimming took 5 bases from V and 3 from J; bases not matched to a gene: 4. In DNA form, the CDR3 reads TGTGCCAGCAGCGCTAGCGGTTACTACAATGAGCAGTTCTTC. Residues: CASSASGYYNEQFF.

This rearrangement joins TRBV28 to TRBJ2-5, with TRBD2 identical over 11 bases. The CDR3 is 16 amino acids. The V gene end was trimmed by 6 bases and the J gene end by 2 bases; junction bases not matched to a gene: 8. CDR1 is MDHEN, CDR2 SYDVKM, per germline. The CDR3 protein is CASRMGLAVKQETQYF. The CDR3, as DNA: TGTGCCAGCAGAATGGGACTAGCGGTAAAACAAGAGACCCAGTACTTC.

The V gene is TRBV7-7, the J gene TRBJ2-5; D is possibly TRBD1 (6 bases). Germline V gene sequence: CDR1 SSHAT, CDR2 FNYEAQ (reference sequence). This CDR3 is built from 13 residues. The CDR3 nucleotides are TGTGCTAGTGGGGGCGATCACCAAGAGACCCAGTACTTC. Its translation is CASGGDHQETQYF.

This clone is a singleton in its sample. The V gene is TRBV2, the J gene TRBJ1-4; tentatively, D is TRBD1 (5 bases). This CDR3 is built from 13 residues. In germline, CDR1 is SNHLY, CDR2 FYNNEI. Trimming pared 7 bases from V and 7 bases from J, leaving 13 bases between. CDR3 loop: CASNRGPPEKLFF. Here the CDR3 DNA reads TGTGCCAGCAATAGGGGCCCGCCTGAAAAACTGTTTTTT.

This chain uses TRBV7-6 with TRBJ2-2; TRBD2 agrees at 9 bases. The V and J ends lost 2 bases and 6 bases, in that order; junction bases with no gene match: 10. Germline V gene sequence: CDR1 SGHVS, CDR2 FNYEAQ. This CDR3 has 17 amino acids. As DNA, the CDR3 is TGTGCCAGCAGCTTACGCCTAGCGGGACAGAGCGCCGGGGAGCTGTTTTTT. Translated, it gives CASSLRLAGQSAGELFF.

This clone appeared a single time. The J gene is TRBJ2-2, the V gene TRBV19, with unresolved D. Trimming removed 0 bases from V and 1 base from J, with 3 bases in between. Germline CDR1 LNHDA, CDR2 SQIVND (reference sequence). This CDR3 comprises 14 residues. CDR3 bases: TGTGCCAGTAGTATAGAAGTGAACACCGGGGAGCTGTTTTTT. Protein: CASSIEVNTGELFF.

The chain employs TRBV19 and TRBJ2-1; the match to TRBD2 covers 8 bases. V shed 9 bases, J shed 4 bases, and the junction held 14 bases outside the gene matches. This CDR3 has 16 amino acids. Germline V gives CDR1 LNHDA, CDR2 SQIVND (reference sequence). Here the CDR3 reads CARGPGGLVPYNEQFF. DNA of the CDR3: TGTGCCAGGGGCCCCGGGGGACTAGTGCCTTACAATGAGCAGTTCTTC. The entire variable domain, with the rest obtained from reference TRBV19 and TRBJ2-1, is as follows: DGGITQSPKYLFRKEGQNVTLSCEQNLNHDAMYWYRQDPGQGLRLIYYSQIVNDFQKGDIAEGYSVSREKKESFPLTVTSAQKNPTAFYLCARGPGGLVPYNEQFFGPGTRLTVL.

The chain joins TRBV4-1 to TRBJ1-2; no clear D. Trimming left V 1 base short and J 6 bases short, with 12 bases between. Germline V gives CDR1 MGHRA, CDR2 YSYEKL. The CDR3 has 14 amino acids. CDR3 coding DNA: TGCGCCAGCAGCCAAGCTCTCGCGAGTAATGGCTACACCTTC. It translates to CASSQALASNGYTF.

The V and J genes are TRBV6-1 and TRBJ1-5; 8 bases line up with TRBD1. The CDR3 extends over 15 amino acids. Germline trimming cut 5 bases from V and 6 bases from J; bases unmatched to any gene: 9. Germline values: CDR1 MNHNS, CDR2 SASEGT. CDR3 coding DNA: TGTGCCAGCAGTTTCCAGGGGGCTGAGGGTCAGCCCCAGCATTTT. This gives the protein CASSFQGAEGQPQHF.

CDR3: CASSYSVTRAQETQYF. The CDR3 DNA reads as TGTGCCAGCAGTTACTCCGTCACCAGGGCCCAAGAGACCCAGTACTTC. The rearrangement links TRBV6-5 to TRBJ2-5, with D possibly being TRBD1 (5 bases). Germline V gives CDR1 MNHEY, CDR2 SVGAGI. Trimming cost V 0 bases and J 1 base, with 12 bases left between them. There are 16 residues in the CDR3.

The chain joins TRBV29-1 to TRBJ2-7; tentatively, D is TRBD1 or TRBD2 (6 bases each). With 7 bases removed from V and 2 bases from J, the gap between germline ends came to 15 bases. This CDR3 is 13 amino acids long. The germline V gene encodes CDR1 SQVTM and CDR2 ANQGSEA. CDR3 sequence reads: CSAYRAGTYEQYF. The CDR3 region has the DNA TGCAGCGCCTACAGGGCGGGGACCTACGAGCAGTACTTC.

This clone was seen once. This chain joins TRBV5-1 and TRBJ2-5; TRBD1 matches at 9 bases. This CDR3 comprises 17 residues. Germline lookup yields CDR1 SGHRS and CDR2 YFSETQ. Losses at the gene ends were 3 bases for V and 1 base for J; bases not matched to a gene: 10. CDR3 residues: CASSSKRTGDIQETQYF. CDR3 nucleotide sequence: TGCGCCAGCAGCTCAAAAAGGACAGGGGATATCCAAGAGACCCAGTACTTC.

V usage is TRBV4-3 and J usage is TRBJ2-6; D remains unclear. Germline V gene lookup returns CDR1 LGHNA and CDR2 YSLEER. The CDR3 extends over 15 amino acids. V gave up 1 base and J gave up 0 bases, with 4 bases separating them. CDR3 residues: CASSQGFSGANVLTF. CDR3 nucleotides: TGCGCCAGCAGCCAAGGGTTCTCTGGGGCCAACGTCCTGACTTTC.

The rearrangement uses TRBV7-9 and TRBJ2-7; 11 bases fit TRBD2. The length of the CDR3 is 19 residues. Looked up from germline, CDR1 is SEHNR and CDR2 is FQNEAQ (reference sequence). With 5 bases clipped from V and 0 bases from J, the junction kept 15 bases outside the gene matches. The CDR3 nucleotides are TGTGCCAGCAGCCCCTCAGCGGCTAGCGGGAGGCCCAGCTCCTACGAGCAGTACTTC. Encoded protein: CASSPSAASGRPSSYEQYF.

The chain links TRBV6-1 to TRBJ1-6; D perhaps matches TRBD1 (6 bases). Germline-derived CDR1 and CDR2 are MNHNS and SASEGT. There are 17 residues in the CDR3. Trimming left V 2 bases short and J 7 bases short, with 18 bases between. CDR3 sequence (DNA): TGTGCCAGCAGTGAACTCCAAGGCACGAGGGGGAATTCACCCCTCCACTTT. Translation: CASSELQGTRGNSPLHF.

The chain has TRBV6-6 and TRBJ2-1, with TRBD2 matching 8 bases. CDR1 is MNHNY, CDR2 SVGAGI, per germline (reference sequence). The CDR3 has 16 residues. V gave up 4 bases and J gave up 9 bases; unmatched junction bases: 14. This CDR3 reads CASSFRGGTGSGEQFF. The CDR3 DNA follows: TGTGCCAGCAGTTTCCGGGGGGGAACGGGCAGCGGTGAGCAGTTCTTC.